This T cell receptor (beta chain) stems from a study of T cells after yellow fever vaccination. TCRdb fed the 5' RACE reads into MiXCR, producing one record per CDR3 protein. The sample carries about 370,000 distinct CDR3 sequences, about 9.9% recorded once. The CDR3 consists of 12 residues. V shed 4 bases and J 8 bases; nucleotides not matched to a gene: 3. CDR1 is SGHDT, CDR2 YYEEEE, per germline. This clonotype was recorded at least ten times. This clonotype was sampled from a man aged 18 to 35 who received the YFV17D yellow fever vaccine. This rearrangement joins TRBV5-6 to TRBJ2-1; TRBD2 matches at 7 bases. The sequencing here drew on PBMCs, taken on the day of the first yellow fever vaccination. The CDR3 DNA reads as TGTGCCAGCAGCGGGACTATCCATGAGCAGTTCTTC. This gives the protein CASSGTIHEQFF. The full variable domain, completed using reference TRBV5-6 and TRBJ2-1, is DAGVTQSPTHLIKTRGQQVTLRCSPKSGHDTVSWYQQALGQGPQFIFQYYEEEERQRGNFPDRFSGHQFPNYSSELNVNALLLGDSALYLCASSGTIHEQFFGPGTRLTVL.